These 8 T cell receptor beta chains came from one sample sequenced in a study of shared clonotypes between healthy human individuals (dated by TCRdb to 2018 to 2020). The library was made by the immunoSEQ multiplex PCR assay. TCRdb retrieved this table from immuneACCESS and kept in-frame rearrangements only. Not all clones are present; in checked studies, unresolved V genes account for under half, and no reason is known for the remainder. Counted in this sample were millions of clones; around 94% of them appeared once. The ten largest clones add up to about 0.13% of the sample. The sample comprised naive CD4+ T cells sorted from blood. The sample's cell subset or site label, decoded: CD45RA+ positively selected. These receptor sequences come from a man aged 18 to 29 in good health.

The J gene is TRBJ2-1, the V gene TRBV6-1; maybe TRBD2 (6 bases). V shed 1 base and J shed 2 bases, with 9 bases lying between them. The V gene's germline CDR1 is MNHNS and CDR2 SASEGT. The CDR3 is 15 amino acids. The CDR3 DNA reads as TGTGCCAGCAGTGAAGGATGGGGGGCCTACAATGAGCAGTTCTTC. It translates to CASSEGWGAYNEQFF.

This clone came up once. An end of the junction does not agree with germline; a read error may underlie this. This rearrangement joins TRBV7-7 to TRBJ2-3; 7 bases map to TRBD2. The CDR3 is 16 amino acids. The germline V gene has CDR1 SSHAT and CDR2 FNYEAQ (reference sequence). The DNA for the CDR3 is TGTGCTAGCAGCTTTCCGGGACTAACCCGCACAGATACGCAGTATTTT. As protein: CASSFPGLTRTDTQYF.

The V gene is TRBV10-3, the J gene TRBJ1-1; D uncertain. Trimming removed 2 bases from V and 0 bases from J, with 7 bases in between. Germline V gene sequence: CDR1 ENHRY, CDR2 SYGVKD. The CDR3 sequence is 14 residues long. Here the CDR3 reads CAISEKQLNTEAFF. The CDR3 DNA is TGTGCCATCAGTGAGAAACAGCTGAACACTGAAGCTTTCTTT.

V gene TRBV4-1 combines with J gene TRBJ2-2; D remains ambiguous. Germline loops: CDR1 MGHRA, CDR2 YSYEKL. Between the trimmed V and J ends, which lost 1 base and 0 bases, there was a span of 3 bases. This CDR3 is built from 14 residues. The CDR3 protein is CASSQAANTGELFF. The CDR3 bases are TGCGCCAGCAGCCAAGCCGCGAACACCGGGGAGCTGTTTTTT.

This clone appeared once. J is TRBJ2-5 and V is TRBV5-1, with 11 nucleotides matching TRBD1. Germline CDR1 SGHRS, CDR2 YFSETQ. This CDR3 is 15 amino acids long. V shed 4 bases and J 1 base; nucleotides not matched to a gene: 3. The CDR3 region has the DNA TGCGCCAGCAGCCGCGGGACAGGGGGCCAAGAGACCCAGTACTTC. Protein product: CASSRGTGGQETQYF.

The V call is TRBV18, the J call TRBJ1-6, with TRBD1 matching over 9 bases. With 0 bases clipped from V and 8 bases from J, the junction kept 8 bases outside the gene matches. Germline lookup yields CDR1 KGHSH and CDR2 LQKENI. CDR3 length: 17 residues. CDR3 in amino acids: CASSPPPGQGGDSPLHF. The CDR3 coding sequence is TGTGCCAGCTCACCACCGCCGGGACAGGGAGGCGATTCACCCCTCCACTTT.

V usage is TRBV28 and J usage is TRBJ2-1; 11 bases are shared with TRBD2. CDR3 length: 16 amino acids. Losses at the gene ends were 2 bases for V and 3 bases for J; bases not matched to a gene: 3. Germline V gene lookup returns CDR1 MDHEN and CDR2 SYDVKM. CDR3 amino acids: CASSLTSGGYYNEQFF. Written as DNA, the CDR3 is TGTGCCAGCAGTTTAACTAGCGGGGGTTACTACAATGAGCAGTTCTTC.

The CDR3: CASSMGNGVEQYF. CDR3 DNA sequence: TGTGCCAGTAGTATGGGGAATGGTGTGGAGCAGTACTTC. J is TRBJ2-7 and V is TRBV19; D not certain. Between the trimmed V and J ends, which lost 3 bases and 7 bases, there was a span of 13 bases. The V gene's germline CDR1 is LNHDA and CDR2 SQIVND (reference sequence). The CDR3 is 13 amino acids.